One T cell receptor beta chain is described in this entry. The data were taken from a study of blood T cell repertoires in COVID-19. Study background: Material from acute and convalescent COVID-19 was sourced from the United States, Italy and Spain. PBMCs, B-cell-depleted T cells, or T cells provided the cDNA or gDNA that made up the material.

In the authors' workflow: The authors estimated nucleated cell counts from reference gene primer amplification. Clones were read by immunoSEQ multiplex PCR, and TCRdb kept only the in-frame ones, dropping some. V, J and clone size are those of that table, while D and trimming were read from the DNA. In the table there are fewer than 250,000 clones, about four fifths of which are singletons. V lost 4 bases to trimming and J lost 0 bases, with 7 bases between them. Germline V gives CDR1 MNHEY, CDR2 SVGAGI. The CDR3 runs to 15 residues. The sequence was collected from a man between 60 and 75 years old with acute or convalescent COVID-19. This chain links TRBV6-5 with TRBJ1-6; no clear D. The sequenced sample consisted of peripheral blood. The CDR3 nucleotides read TGTGCCAGCAGTTCCGTTAGCTCCTATAATTCACCCCTCCACTTT. This sequence encodes CASSSVSSYNSPLHF.